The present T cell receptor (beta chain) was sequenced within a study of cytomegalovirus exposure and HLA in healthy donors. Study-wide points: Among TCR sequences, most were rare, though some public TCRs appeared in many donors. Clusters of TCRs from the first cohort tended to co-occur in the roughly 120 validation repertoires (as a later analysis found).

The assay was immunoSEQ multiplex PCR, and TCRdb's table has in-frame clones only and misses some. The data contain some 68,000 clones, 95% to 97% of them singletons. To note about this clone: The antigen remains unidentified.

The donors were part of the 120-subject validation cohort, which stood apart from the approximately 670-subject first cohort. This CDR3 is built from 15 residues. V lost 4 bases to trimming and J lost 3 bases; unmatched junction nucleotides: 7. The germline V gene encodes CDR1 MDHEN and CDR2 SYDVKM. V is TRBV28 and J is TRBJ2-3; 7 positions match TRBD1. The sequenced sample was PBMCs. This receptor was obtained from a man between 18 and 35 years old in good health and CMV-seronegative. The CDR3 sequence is CASSSGKQGTDTQYF. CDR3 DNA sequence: TGTGCCAGCAGTTCGGGGAAACAGGGGACAGATACGCAGTATTTT.